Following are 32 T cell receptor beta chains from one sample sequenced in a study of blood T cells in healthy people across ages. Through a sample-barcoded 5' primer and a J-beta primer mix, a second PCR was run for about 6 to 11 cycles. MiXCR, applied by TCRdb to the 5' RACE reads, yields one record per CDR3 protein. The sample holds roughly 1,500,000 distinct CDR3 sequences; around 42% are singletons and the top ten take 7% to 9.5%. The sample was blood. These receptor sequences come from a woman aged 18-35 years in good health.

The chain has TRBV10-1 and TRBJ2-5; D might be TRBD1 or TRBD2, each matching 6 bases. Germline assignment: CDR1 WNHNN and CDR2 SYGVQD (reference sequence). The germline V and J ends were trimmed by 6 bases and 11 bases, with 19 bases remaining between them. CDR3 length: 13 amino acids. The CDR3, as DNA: TGCGCCAGCAGCGGGGGCAATCCCGGGGAGCAGTACTTC. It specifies CASSGGNPGEQYF.

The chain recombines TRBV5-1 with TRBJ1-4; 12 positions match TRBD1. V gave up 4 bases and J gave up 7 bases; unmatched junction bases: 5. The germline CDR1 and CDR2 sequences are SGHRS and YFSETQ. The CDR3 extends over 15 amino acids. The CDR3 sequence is CASSVGQGASEKLFF. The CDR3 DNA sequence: TGCGCCAGCAGCGTGGGACAGGGGGCGAGTGAAAAACTGTTTTTT. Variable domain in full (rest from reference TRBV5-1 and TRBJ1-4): KAGVTQTPRYLIKTRGQQVTLSCSPISGHRSVSWYQQTPGQGLQFLFEYFSETQRNKGNFPGRFSGRQFSNSRSEMNVSTLELGDSALYLCASSVGQGASEKLFFGSGTQLSVL.

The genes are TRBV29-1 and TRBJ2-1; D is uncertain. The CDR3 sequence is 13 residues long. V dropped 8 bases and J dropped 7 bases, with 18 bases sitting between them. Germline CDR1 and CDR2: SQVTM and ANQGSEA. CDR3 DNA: TGCAGCACCCATCGGAGTAGTCAAAATGAGCAGTTCTTC. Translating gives CSTHRSSQNEQFF.

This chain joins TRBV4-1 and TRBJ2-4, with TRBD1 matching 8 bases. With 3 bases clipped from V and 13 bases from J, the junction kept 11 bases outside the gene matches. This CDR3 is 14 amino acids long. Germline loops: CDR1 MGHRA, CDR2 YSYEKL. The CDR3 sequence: CASSQPGGTGGQYF. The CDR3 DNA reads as TGCGCCAGCAGCCAGCCAGGGGGCACAGGCGGGCAGTACTTC.

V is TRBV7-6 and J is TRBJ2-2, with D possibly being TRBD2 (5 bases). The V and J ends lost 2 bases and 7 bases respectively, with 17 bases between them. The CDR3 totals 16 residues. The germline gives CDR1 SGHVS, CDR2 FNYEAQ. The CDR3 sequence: CASSLIGVTPGGELFF. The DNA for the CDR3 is TGTGCCAGCAGCTTAATCGGGGTCACCCCCGGCGGGGAGCTGTTTTTT.

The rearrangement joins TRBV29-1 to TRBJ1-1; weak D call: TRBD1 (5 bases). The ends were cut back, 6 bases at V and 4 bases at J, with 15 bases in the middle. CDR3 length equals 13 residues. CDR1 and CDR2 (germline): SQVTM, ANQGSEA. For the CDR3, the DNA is TGCAGCGTGTGGGGGGGGAGGGGCACTGAAGCTTTCTTT. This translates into CSVWGGRGTEAFF.

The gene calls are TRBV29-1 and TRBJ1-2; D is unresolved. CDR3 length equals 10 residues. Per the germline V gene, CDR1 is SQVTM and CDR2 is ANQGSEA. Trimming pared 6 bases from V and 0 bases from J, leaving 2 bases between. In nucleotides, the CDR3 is TGCAGCGTCACTAACTATGGCTACACCTTC. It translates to CSVTNYGYTF. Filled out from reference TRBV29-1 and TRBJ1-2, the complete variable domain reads SAVISQKPSRDICQRGTSLTIQCQVDSQVTMMFWYRQQPGQSLTLIATANQGSEATYESGFVIDKFPISRPNLTFSTLTVSNMSPEDSSIYLCSVTNYGYTFGSGTRLTVV.

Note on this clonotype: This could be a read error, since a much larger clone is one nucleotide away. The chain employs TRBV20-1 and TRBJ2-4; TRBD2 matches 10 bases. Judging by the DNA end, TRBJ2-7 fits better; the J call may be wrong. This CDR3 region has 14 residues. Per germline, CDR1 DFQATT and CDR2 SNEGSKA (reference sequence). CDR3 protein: CSAIAGGPSCEQYF. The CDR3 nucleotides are TGCAGTGCCATAGCGGGAGGCCCCTCCTGCGAGCAGTACTTC.

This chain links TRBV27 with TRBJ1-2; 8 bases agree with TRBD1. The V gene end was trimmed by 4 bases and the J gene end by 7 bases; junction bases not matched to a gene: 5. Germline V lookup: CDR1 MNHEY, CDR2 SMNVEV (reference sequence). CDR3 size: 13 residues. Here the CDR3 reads CASSSTGERGYTF. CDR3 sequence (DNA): TGTGCCAGCAGTTCGACAGGGGAGCGTGGCTACACCTTC.

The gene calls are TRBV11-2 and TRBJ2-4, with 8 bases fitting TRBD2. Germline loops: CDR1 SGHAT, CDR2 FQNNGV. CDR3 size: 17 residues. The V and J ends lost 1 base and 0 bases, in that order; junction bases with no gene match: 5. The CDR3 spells CASSLVFGGVAKNIQYF. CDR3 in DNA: TGTGCCAGCAGCTTAGTGTTCGGGGGGGTAGCCAAAAACATTCAGTACTTC.

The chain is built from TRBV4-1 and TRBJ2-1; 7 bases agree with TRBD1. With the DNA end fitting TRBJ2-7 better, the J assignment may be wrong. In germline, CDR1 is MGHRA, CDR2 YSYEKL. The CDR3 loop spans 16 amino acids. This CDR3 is CASSQPGQKNYNEQYF. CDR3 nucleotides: TGCGCCAGCAGCCAACCGGGACAGAAAAACTACAATGAGCAGTACTTC.

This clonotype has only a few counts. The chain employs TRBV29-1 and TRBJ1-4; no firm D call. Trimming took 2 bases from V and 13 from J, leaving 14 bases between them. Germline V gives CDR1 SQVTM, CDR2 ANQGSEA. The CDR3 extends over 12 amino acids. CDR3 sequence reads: CSVEKSGGTLFF. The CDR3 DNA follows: TGCAGCGTTGAAAAATCAGGAGGTACACTGTTTTTT.

The CDR3 here is CASSPGQGMDYGYTF. CDR3 sequence (DNA): TGTGCCAGCAGCCCAGGACAGGGTATGGACTATGGCTACACCTTC. The chain has TRBV7-8 and TRBJ1-2, with 8 bases fitting TRBD1. V shed 5 bases, J shed 3 bases, and the junction held 8 bases outside the gene matches. From germline, CDR1 is SGHVS and CDR2 FQNEAQ. The CDR3 loop spans 15 amino acids. Full variable domain (rest looked up from reference TRBV7-8 and TRBJ1-2): GAGVSQSPRYKVAKRGQDVALRCDPISGHVSLFWYQQALGQGPEFLTYFQNEAQLDKSGLPSDRFFAERPEGSVSTLKIQRTQQEDSAVYLCASSPGQGMDYGYTFGSGTRLTVV.

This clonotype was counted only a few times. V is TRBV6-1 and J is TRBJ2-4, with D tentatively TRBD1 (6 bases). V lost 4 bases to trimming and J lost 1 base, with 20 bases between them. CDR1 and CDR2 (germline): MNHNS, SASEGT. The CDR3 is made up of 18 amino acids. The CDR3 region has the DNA TGTGCCAGCAGTGTGATTTTCGGGCAGGGGCTTGCCAAAAACATTCAGTACTTC. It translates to CASSVIFGQGLAKNIQYF.

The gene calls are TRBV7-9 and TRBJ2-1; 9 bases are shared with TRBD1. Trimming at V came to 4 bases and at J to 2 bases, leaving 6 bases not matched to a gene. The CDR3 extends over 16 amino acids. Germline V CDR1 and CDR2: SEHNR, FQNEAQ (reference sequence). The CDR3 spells CASSSTRQGAYNEQFF. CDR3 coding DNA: TGTGCCAGCAGCTCTACCCGACAGGGGGCCTACAATGAGCAGTTCTTC.

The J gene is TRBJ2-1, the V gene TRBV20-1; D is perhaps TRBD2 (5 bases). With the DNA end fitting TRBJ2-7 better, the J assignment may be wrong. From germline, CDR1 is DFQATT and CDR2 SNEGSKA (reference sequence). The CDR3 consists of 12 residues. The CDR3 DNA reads TGCAGTGCTAGAGATGGAGGAAATGAGCAGTACTTC. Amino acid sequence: CSARDGGNEQYF.

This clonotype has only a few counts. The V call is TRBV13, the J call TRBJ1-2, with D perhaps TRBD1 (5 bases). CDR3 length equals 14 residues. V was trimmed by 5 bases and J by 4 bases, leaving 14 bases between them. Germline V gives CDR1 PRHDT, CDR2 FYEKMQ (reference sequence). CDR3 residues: CASSPRQPPYGYTF. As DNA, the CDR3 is TGTGCCAGCAGCCCTCGACAGCCTCCCTATGGCTACACCTTC.

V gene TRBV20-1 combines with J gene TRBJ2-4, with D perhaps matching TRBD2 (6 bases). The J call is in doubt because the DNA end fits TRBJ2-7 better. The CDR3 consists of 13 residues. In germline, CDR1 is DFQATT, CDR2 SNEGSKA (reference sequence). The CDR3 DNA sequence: TGCAGTGCCCGCCAAACGGGAGCCTACGAGCAGTACTTC. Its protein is CSARQTGAYEQYF.

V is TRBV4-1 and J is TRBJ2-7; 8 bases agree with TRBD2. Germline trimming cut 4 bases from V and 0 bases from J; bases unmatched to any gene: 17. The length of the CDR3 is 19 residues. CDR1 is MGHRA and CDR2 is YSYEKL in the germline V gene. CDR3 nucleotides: TGCGCCAGCAGCCCCATCGCGGGGGGCGGTTTTACCCGCTCCTACGAGCAGTACTTC. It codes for CASSPIAGGGFTRSYEQYF.

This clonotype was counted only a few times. The CDR3 sequence: CASSPTGTSGGTKETQYF. The CDR3 region has the DNA TGTGCCAGCAGCCCGACCGGGACTAGCGGGGGGACTAAAGAGACCCAGTACTTC. The genes are TRBV7-9 and TRBJ2-5, with TRBD2 identical over 15 bases. Trimming at V came to 5 bases and at J to 3 bases, leaving 10 bases not matched to a gene. The germline CDR1 and CDR2 sequences are SEHNR and FQNEAQ (reference sequence). The CDR3 has 18 residues. The full variable domain, completed using reference TRBV7-9 and TRBJ2-5, is DTGVSQNPRHKITKRGQNVTFRCDPISEHNRLYWYRQTLGQGPEFLTYFQNEAQLEKSRLLSDRFSAERPKGSFSTLEIQRTEQGDSAMYLCASSPTGTSGGTKETQYFGPGTRLLVL.

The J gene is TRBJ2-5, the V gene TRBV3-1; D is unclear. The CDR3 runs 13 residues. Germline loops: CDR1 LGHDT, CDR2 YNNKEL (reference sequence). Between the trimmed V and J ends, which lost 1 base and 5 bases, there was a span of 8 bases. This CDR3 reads CASSQGSWETQYF. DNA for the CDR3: TGTGCCAGCAGCCAAGGGTCTTGGGAGACCCAGTACTTC.

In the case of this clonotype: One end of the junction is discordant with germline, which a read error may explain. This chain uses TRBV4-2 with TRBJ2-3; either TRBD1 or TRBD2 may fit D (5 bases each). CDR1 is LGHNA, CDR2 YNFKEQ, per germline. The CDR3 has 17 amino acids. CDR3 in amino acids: CACSQEVGTASTDTQYF. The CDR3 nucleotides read TGTGCCTGCAGCCAAGAGGTAGGGACGGCAAGCACAGATACGCAGTATTTT.

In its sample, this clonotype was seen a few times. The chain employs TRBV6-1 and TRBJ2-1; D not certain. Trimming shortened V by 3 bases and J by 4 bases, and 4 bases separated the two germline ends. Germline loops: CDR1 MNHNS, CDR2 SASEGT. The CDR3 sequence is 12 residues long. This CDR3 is CASSELYNEQFF. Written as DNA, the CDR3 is TGTGCCAGCAGTGAGCTTTACAATGAGCAGTTCTTC.

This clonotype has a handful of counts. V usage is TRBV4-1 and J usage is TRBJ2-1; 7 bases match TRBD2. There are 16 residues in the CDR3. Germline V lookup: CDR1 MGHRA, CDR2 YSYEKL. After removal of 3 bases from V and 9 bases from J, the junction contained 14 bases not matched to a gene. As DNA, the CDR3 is TGCGCCAGCAGCCACTCTACCGGCGCAGCGGGGTGTGAGCAGTTCTTC. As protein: CASSHSTGAAGCEQFF.

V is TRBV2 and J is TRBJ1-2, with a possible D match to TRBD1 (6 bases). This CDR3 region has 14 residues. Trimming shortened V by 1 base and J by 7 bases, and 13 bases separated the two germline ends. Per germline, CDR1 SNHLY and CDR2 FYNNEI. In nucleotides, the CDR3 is TGTGCCAGCAGTGAAGAGGGGGTGAAGGCTGGCTACACCTTC. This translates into CASSEEGVKAGYTF.

The CDR3, as DNA: TGTGCCAGCAGTGTGGGACCGGGTTATTCACCCCTCCACTTT. Translated: CASSVGPGYSPLHF. The genes are TRBV25-1 and TRBJ1-6, with D tentatively TRBD1 (5 bases). Germline V lookup: CDR1 MGHDK, CDR2 SYGVNS. This CDR3 is built from 14 residues. Trimming removed 4 bases from V and 8 bases from J, with 12 bases in between.

This chain's CDR3 is CASSQEGQGTTGELFF. CDR3 nucleotide sequence: TGCGCCAGCAGCCAAGAGGGACAGGGAACCACCGGGGAGCTGTTTTTT. The rearrangement joins TRBV4-1 to TRBJ2-2; 9 nucleotides match TRBD1. CDR1 and CDR2 from the germline V gene are MGHRA and YSYEKL. Trimming took 0 bases from V and 4 from J; bases not matched to a gene: 3. CDR3 length: 16 residues.

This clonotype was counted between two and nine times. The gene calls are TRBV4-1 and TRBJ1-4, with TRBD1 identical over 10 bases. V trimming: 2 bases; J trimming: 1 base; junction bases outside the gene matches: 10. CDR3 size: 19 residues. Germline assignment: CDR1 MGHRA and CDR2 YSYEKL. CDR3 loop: CASSQSPGQGLGTNEKLFF. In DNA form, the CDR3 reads TGCGCCAGCAGCCAAAGTCCGGGACAGGGGCTCGGAACTAATGAAAAACTGTTTTTT.

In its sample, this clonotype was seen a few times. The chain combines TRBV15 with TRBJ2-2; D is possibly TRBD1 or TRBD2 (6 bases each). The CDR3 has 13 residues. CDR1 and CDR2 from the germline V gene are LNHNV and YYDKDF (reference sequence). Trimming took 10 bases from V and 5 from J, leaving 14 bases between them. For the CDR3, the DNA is TGTGCCAGCCAATTAGGGGGGACCGGGGAGCTGTTTTTT. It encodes CASQLGGTGELFF.

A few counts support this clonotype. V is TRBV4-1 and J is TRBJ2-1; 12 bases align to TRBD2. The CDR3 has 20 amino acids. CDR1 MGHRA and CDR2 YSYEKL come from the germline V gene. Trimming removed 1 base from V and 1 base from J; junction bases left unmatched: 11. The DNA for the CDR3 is TGCGCCAGCAGCCAAGGACTAGCGGGAGTGGGGATCGGGTCCTACAATGAGCAGTTCTTC. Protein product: CASSQGLAGVGIGSYNEQFF.

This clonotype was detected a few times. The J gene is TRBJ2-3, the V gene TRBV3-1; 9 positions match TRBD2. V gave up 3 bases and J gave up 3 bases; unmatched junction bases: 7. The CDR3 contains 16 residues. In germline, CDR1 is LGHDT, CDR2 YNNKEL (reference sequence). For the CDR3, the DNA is TGTGCCAGCAGCCAGTCCCTAGCGGGACCTACAGATACGCAGTATTTT. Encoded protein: CASSQSLAGPTDTQYF.

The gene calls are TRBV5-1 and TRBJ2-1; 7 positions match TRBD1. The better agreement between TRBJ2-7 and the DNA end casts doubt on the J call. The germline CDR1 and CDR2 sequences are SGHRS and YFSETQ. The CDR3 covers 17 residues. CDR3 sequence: CASSWPLTGSSYNEQYF. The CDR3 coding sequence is TGCGCCAGCAGCTGGCCACTGACAGGGAGCTCCTACAATGAGCAGTACTTC.